The 26 T cell receptor beta chains listed next were all sequenced from one sample in a study of T-cell memory formation after mild COVID-19. TCRdb reanalysed the 5' RACE reads using MiXCR and keeps one entry per CDR3 protein. The table records fewer than 450,000 distinct CDR3 sequences, around 21% of them present only once. The specimen sequenced was PBMCs or a T cell subset sorted from them (not recorded which). The receptors were gathered from an adult woman who had mild COVID-19 (a few samples of this study predate the infection). Cell type and time point are not known.

This clonotype was seen many times. The chain joins TRBV6-5 to TRBJ2-3; D unclear. Germline values: CDR1 MNHEY, CDR2 SVGAGI. The length of the CDR3 is 13 residues. V was clipped by 2 bases and J by 2 bases, with 5 bases between them. The CDR3 here is CASSYRVTDTQYF. The CDR3 DNA reads as TGTGCCAGCAGTTACCGGGTCACAGATACGCAGTATTTT.

Many counts were recorded for this clonotype. The chain is built from TRBV12-3 or TRBV12-4 and TRBJ2-3; D uncertain. Trimming shortened V by 6 bases and J by 3 bases, and 13 bases separated the two germline ends. CDR3 length: 14 amino acids. The CDR3 region is CASSRLLATDTQYF. As DNA, the CDR3 is TGTGCCAGCAGCCGACTTTTAGCTACAGATACGCAGTATTTT.

In this sample, this clonotype turned up many times. The rearrangement links TRBV3-1 to TRBJ1-3, with TRBD1 identical over 7 bases. This CDR3 is 16 amino acids long. With 6 bases clipped from V and 2 bases from J, the junction kept 10 bases outside the gene matches. Germline CDR1 is LGHDT and CDR2 is YNNKEL (reference sequence). The CDR3 coding sequence is TGTGCCAGCAGTACTACCCACAGGGGAGCTGGAAACACCATATATTTT. Its protein product is CASSTTHRGAGNTIYF.

This rearrangement joins TRBV29-1 to TRBJ2-7; D gene unclear. Trimming shortened V by 1 base and J by 7 bases, and 11 bases separated the two germline ends. This CDR3 has 12 amino acids. Germline assignment: CDR1 SQVTM and CDR2 ANQGSEA. In nucleotides, the CDR3 is TGCAGCGTTGAAGGGTCAGGTCGGGAGCAGTACTTC. Residues: CSVEGSGREQYF.

This clonotype was observed a handful of times. The genes are TRBV5-6 and TRBJ1-1, with a weak D call TRBD1 (6 bases). The germline CDR1 and CDR2 sequences are SGHDT and YYEEEE. The V and J ends lost 2 bases and 3 bases respectively, with 20 bases between them. The CDR3 is 17 residues long. The CDR3 spells CASSFWGPGGRDTEAFF. The CDR3 DNA reads as TGTGCCAGCAGCTTTTGGGGACCGGGGGGCCGGGACACTGAAGCTTTCTTT.

A few counts support this clonotype. J is TRBJ2-7 and V is TRBV5-5; 9 positions match TRBD1. CDR3 length: 14 amino acids. J lost 5 bases, V lost 0 bases, and 3 bases had no gene match. Germline values: CDR1 SGHKS, CDR2 YYEKEE (reference sequence). CDR3 sequence (DNA): TGTGCCAGCAGCTTGGGGACAGGGGCCGACGAGCAGTACTTC. It translates to CASSLGTGADEQYF.

In this sample, this clonotype turned up a few times. The chain is built from TRBV9 and TRBJ2-7; the match to TRBD2 covers 11 bases. Unmatched junction bases numbered 7, after V lost 3 bases and J lost 2 bases. The CDR3 has 16 residues. Germline CDR1 reads SGDLS; CDR2 reads YYNGEE. The CDR3 nucleotides are TGTGCCAGCAGCGCCCAACTAGCGGGGGCCCCCTACGAGCAGTACTTC. It is translated as CASSAQLAGAPYEQYF.

This clonotype appeared a few times. The chain links TRBV27 to TRBJ2-7; D possibly matches TRBD1 or TRBD2 (5 bases each). With 7 bases removed from V and 5 bases from J, the gap between germline ends came to 24 bases. The CDR3 contains 16 residues. Germline V gene lookup returns CDR1 MNHEY and CDR2 SMNVEV (reference sequence). Written as DNA, the CDR3 is TGTGCCAGCACCCAGGGAACAGCGGTCCTCAGAAACGAGCAGTACTTC. This sequence encodes CASTQGTAVLRNEQYF.

This chain links TRBV29-1 with TRBJ1-1; D unresolved. Germline-derived CDR1 and CDR2 are SQVTM and ANQGSEA. The CDR3 has 12 residues. The germline V and J ends were trimmed by 5 bases and 0 bases, with 7 bases remaining between them. Here the CDR3 reads CSVSRLNTEAFF. The DNA for the CDR3 is TGCAGCGTTTCCAGATTGAACACTGAAGCTTTCTTT.

This clonotype has more than one count but fewer than ten. The J gene is TRBJ1-2, the V gene TRBV12-3 or TRBV12-4; D remains unclear. Deletions cut 0 bases from V and 4 bases from J, with 6 bases between. This CDR3 is built from 13 residues. For the CDR3, the DNA is TGTGCCAGCAGTTTAGCCGTCAGCTATGGCTACACCTTC. Residues: CASSLAVSYGYTF.

V gene TRBV6-6 combines with J gene TRBJ2-2, with a tentative D call TRBD2 (6 bases). Trimming cost V 5 bases and J 6 bases, with 13 bases left between them. The germline V gene has CDR1 MNHNY and CDR2 SVGAGI (reference sequence). This CDR3 is built from 14 residues. The CDR3 sequence is CASSKTGVPGELFF. For the CDR3, the DNA is TGTGCCAGCAGTAAGACGGGGGTCCCCGGGGAGCTGTTTTTT.

This clonotype was counted a few times. The V gene is TRBV5-4, the J gene TRBJ2-2; possibly TRBD1 for D (5 bases). V was shortened by 2 bases and J by 2 bases, with 10 bases between the two germline ends. The CDR3 contains 15 residues. CDR1 is SGHNT, CDR2 YYREEE, per germline (reference sequence). CDR3 region: CASSLAGSNTGELFF. As DNA, the CDR3 is TGTGCCAGCAGCTTAGCAGGGTCAAACACCGGGGAGCTGTTTTTT. The full variable domain, with the rest looked up from reference TRBV5-4 and TRBJ2-2, is ETGVTQSPTHLIKTRGQQVTLRCSSQSGHNTVSWYQQALGQGPQFIFQYYREEENGRGNFPPRFSGLQFPNYSSELNVNALELDDSALYLCASSLAGSNTGELFFGEGSRLTVL.

There are many counts of this clonotype. This rearrangement joins TRBV24-1 to TRBJ2-1, with D possibly matching TRBD2 (6 bases). The CDR3 covers 13 residues. Germline loops: CDR1 KGHDR, CDR2 SFDVKD. V gave up 5 bases and J gave up 7 bases, with 11 bases separating them. CDR3 residues: CATSVVGRNEQFF. The CDR3 DNA sequence: TGTGCCACCAGTGTAGTAGGGAGGAATGAGCAGTTCTTC.

This clonotype was counted between two and nine times. The rearrangement joins TRBV5-1 to TRBJ2-1; 7 nucleotides line up with TRBD1. The germline V gene encodes CDR1 SGHRS and CDR2 YFSETQ. With 4 bases clipped from V and 6 bases from J, the junction kept 7 bases outside the gene matches. The CDR3 extends over 14 amino acids. CDR3 bases: TGCGCCAGCAGCCCGGGACAGACGATCAATGAGCAGTTCTTC. Its translation: CASSPGQTINEQFF.

This clonotype was observed once. The chain joins TRBV7-2 to TRBJ2-3; D is perhaps TRBD1 (6 bases). There are 13 residues in the CDR3. Per germline, CDR1 SGHTA and CDR2 FQGNSA. V was pared by 3 bases and J by 12 bases, with 16 bases between. CDR3 region: CASSFEGGGHQYF. The CDR3 DNA follows: TGTGCCAGCAGCTTCGAGGGTGGGGGCCATCAGTATTTT.

V gene TRBV6-5 combines with J gene TRBJ2-1; D call uncertain. This CDR3 region has 15 residues. CDR1 MNHEY and CDR2 SVGAGI come from the germline V gene. Trimming cost V 5 bases and J 0 bases, with 11 bases left between them. The CDR3 protein is CASSQLAASYNEQFF. As DNA, the CDR3 is TGTGCCAGCAGTCAACTGGCTGCCTCCTACAATGAGCAGTTCTTC.

The genes are TRBV5-5 and TRBJ1-6; TRBD1 matches at 7 bases. J lost 5 bases, V lost 4 bases, and 9 bases had no gene match. The CDR3 contains 16 residues. Germline-derived CDR1 and CDR2 are SGHKS and YYEKEE (reference sequence). CDR3 in DNA: TGTGCCAGCAGCGCCCCCGGGACAGCCAATAATTCACCCCTCCACTTT. Its translation is CASSAPGTANNSPLHF.

The chain recombines TRBV27 with TRBJ1-2, with TRBD1 matching 8 bases. With V trimmed by 5 bases and J by 7 bases, 12 bases remained unmatched. There are 15 residues in the CDR3. Per the germline V gene, CDR1 is MNHEY and CDR2 is SMNVEV (reference sequence). The CDR3: CASSPYWGTGIGYTF. CDR3 sequence (DNA): TGTGCCAGCAGTCCATATTGGGGGACAGGAATTGGCTACACCTTC.

This clonotype was found a few times. The CDR3 DNA reads as TGTGCCAGCAGCTTGGCCACTTGGGAACAAGAGACCCAGTACTTC. It yields the protein CASSLATWEQETQYF. The rearrangement links TRBV5-4 to TRBJ2-5; D remains ambiguous. Germline V gene data show CDR1 as SGHNT and CDR2 as YYREEE (reference sequence). CDR3 size: 15 residues. V lost 0 bases and J lost 2, with 11 bases in between.

This clonotype turned up a few times. This chain joins TRBV12-3 or TRBV12-4 and TRBJ1-1; D is perhaps TRBD1 (6 bases). V was pared by 2 bases and J by 4 bases, with 8 bases between. The CDR3 sequence is 13 residues long. CDR3 sequence reads: CASSLIRGTEAFF. The CDR3, as DNA: TGTGCCAGCAGTTTAATCAGGGGCACTGAAGCTTTCTTT.

Worth noting for this clonotype: An end of the junction does not agree with germline; a read error may underlie this. V and J are TRBV14 and TRBJ1-2, with 7 bases matching TRBD1. The CDR3 length is 14 residues. The germline V gene has CDR1 SGHDN and CDR2 FVKESK. The CDR3 nucleotides are TGTGCCAGCAGCCCAAGGGGACAGAACTACGGCTACACCTTC. Translation: CASSPRGQNYGYTF.

J is TRBJ2-1 and V is TRBV5-6, with 9 bases that match TRBD2. The CDR3 extends over 18 amino acids. Germline V gene lookup returns CDR1 SGHDT and CDR2 YYEEEE. The V and J ends lost 0 bases and 5 bases, in that order; junction bases with no gene match: 12. The CDR3, as DNA: TGTGCCAGCAGCTTGGACGGGACTAGCCGATTTGGGGACAATGAGCAGTTCTTC. This translates into CASSLDGTSRFGDNEQFF. Full variable domain (remainder filled in from reference TRBV5-6 and TRBJ2-1): DAGVTQSPTHLIKTRGQQVTLRCSPKSGHDTVSWYQQALGQGPQFIFQYYEEEERQRGNFPDRFSGHQFPNYSSELNVNALLLGDSALYLCASSLDGTSRFGDNEQFFGPGTRLTVL.

This clonotype was detected only a few times. The rearrangement links TRBV18 to TRBJ2-1; 10 bases are shared with TRBD2. Germline lookup yields CDR1 KGHSH and CDR2 LQKENI. CDR3 length equals 17 residues. The trim removed 3 bases at V and 4 bases at J, leaving 9 bases unmatched. Written as DNA, the CDR3 is TGTGCCAGCTCACCCTACGCCACTAGCGGGGTTTACAATGAGCAGTTCTTC. Amino acids: CASSPYATSGVYNEQFF.

This clonotype was seen only a few times. The V call is TRBV6-2 or TRBV6-3, the J call TRBJ1-2; tentative D call: TRBD1 (6 bases). The germline CDR1 and CDR2 sequences are MNHEY and SVGEGT. This CDR3 contains 12 residues. V lost 6 bases, J lost 7 bases, and 12 bases lay in between. CDR3 in DNA: TGTGCCAGCAGGAACACAGGGCCTGGCTACACCTTC. Its translation: CASRNTGPGYTF.

This rearrangement joins TRBV6-4 to TRBJ2-1, with 13 bases identical to TRBD2. This CDR3 has 15 residues. Germline CDR1 reads MRHNA; CDR2 reads SNTAGT. The V gene end was trimmed by 4 bases and the J gene end by 5 bases; junction bases not matched to a gene: 2. CDR3 sequence (DNA): TGTGCCAGCAGTGCGGGACTAGCGGGGAACAATGAGCAGTTCTTC. It yields the protein CASSAGLAGNNEQFF.

V and J are TRBV19 and TRBJ1-6, with D hard to call. The length of the CDR3 is 12 residues. Germline CDR1 LNHDA, CDR2 SQIVND (reference sequence). The V end lost 3 bases, the J end lost 7 bases, and 4 bases lay between the germline ends. CDR3 sequence reads: CASSMANSPLHF. CDR3 nucleotide sequence: TGTGCCAGTAGTATGGCCAATTCACCCCTCCACTTT.